These 31 T cell receptor beta chains were sequenced from one sample in a study of blood T cell repertoires in COVID-19. Assay: immunoSEQ multiplex PCR; the TCRdb copy retains only in-frame clones and omits some. The sample has 150,000 to 200,000 clones, roughly four fifths seen once. Sequenced input: peripheral blood. These receptors all stem from a human donor in a cohort sampled during active COVID-19.

The chain links TRBV20-1 to TRBJ2-6; D unresolved. CDR3 size: 14 residues. Germline lookup yields CDR1 DFQATT and CDR2 SNEGSKA (reference sequence). Trimming stripped 3 bases from V and 0 bases from J, with 6 bases between. CDR3 in amino acids: CSASLNSGANVLTF. The CDR3 DNA is TGCAGTGCTAGTCTTAACTCTGGGGCCAACGTCCTGACTTTC.

This clone showed up just once. The chain recombines TRBV6-2 or TRBV6-3 with TRBJ2-5; 9 bases line up with TRBD2. The CDR3 consists of 14 residues. Trimming removed 2 bases from V and 5 bases from J; junction bases left unmatched: 3. Per germline, CDR1 MNHEY and CDR2 SVGEGT. The CDR3 loop reads CASSYSGRSETQYF. The CDR3 DNA reads TGTGCCAGCAGTTACAGCGGGAGGTCTGAGACCCAGTACTTC.

The J gene is TRBJ1-1, the V gene TRBV19; perhaps TRBD1 as D (5 bases). The CDR3 is made up of 14 amino acids. The germline V gene has CDR1 LNHDA and CDR2 SQIVND (reference sequence). V dropped 0 bases and J dropped 4 bases, with 9 bases sitting between them. The CDR3 bases are TGTGCCAGTAGTATAGACGGGGGAGCCACTGAAGCTTTCTTT. It yields the protein CASSIDGGATEAFF.

The table lists this clone with a count of one. The chain links TRBV7-9 to TRBJ1-2, with TRBD1 as a possible D gene (5 bases). Trimming cost V 5 bases and J 1 base, with 20 bases left between them. Germline V CDR1 and CDR2: SEHNR, FQNEAQ (reference sequence). The CDR3 has 17 amino acids. This chain's CDR3 is CASSPFLTESLNYGYTF. The CDR3 nucleotides are TGTGCCAGCAGCCCCTTTTTGACAGAATCCCTTAACTATGGCTACACCTTC.

This clone was counted many times. This chain connects TRBV2 to TRBJ2-2, with TRBD1 matching over 7 bases. Unmatched junction bases numbered 4, after V lost 9 bases and J lost 0 bases. CDR1 and CDR2 from the germline V gene are SNHLY and FYNNEI. The CDR3 contains 14 residues. The CDR3 loop reads CASRTGANTGELFF. CDR3 nucleotides: TGTGCCAGTCGGACAGGAGCGAACACCGGGGAGCTGTTTTTT.

The genes are TRBV19 and TRBJ1-3; D uncertain. V was trimmed by 10 bases and J by 0 bases, leaving 13 bases between them. The germline V gene has CDR1 LNHDA and CDR2 SQIVND (reference sequence). The CDR3 has 14 residues. The CDR3 DNA reads TGTGCCACGTTGGAGCGGGGCTCTGGAAACACCATATATTTT. This codes for CATLERGSGNTIYF.

This clone was detected a few times. This chain joins TRBV2 and TRBJ2-3; 8 bases are a match to TRBD2. Trimming removed 6 bases from V and 2 bases from J; junction bases left unmatched: 4. This CDR3 is built from 14 residues. Germline values: CDR1 SNHLY, CDR2 FYNNEI. CDR3 region: CASRLSGNTDTQYF. CDR3 nucleotide sequence: TGTGCCAGCAGGCTTAGCGGGAACACAGATACGCAGTATTTT. Based on the CDR3 plus reference TRBV2 and TRBJ2-3, the full variable domain is EPEVTQTPSHQVTQMGQEVILRCVPISNHLYFYWYRQILGQKVEFLVSFYNNEISEKSEIFDDQFSVERPDGSNFTLKIRSTKLEDSAMYFCASRLSGNTDTQYFGPGTRLTVL.

The chain recombines TRBV6-5 with TRBJ2-1; 7 bases are a match to TRBD2. Per germline, CDR1 MNHEY and CDR2 SVGAGI. V lost 4 bases, J lost 6 bases, and 9 bases stayed unmatched. The CDR3 consists of 15 residues. The CDR3 loop is CASSWEGAQANEQFF. The DNA of the CDR3 is TGTGCCAGCAGTTGGGAGGGCGCCCAGGCCAATGAGCAGTTCTTC.

The chain is built from TRBV28 and TRBJ1-5; maybe TRBD1 (6 bases). The CDR3 sequence is 14 residues long. CDR1 is MDHEN and CDR2 is SYDVKM in the germline V gene. Trimming pared 2 bases from V and 7 bases from J, leaving 12 bases between. This CDR3 is CASSLGGPGQPQHF. The CDR3 DNA reads as TGTGCCAGCAGTTTAGGGGGCCCCGGGCAGCCCCAGCATTTT.

This clone was found once. This chain connects TRBV4-1 to TRBJ2-3, with D tentatively TRBD1 (6 bases). Trimming took 0 bases from V and 2 from J, leaving 12 bases between them. The length of the CDR3 is 16 residues. Germline CDR1 reads MGHRA; CDR2 reads YSYEKL. This CDR3 is CASSQEKGVTTDTQYF. The CDR3 DNA reads as TGCGCCAGCAGCCAAGAAAAGGGGGTTACCACAGATACGCAGTATTTT.

This chain uses TRBV7-8 with TRBJ2-5, with TRBD2 as a possible D gene (5 bases). V dropped 3 bases and J dropped 4 bases, with 15 bases sitting between them. The CDR3 is 15 amino acids. Germline CDR1 reads SGHVS; CDR2 reads FQNEAQ. CDR3 sequence: CASSLGTSLGETQYF. In DNA, the CDR3 is TGTGCCAGCAGCTTGGGTACTAGTTTAGGAGAGACCCAGTACTTC.

V usage is TRBV27 and J usage is TRBJ1-4, with 8 bases identical to TRBD1. Germline lookup yields CDR1 MNHEY and CDR2 SMNVEV (reference sequence). This CDR3 spans 11 amino acids. V trimming: 4 bases; J trimming: 15 bases; junction bases outside the gene matches: 4. In DNA form, the CDR3 reads TGTGCCAGCAGTTCGGGACAGGAGTTGTTTTTT. Its protein product is CASSSGQELFF.

The genes are TRBV15 and TRBJ2-3, with a weak D call TRBD1 (5 bases). Germline V CDR1 and CDR2: LNHNV, YYDKDF (reference sequence). Between the trimmed V and J ends, which lost 5 bases and 2 bases, there was a span of 14 bases. CDR3 length: 15 residues. The CDR3 is CATSDGADPTDTQYF. The CDR3 DNA sequence: TGTGCCACCAGCGATGGGGCCGACCCCACAGATACGCAGTATTTT.

This chain uses TRBV7-8 with TRBJ2-5, with TRBD2 as a possible D gene (5 bases). CDR1 SGHVS and CDR2 FQNEAQ come from the germline V gene. The CDR3 is made up of 14 amino acids. The V and J ends lost 0 bases and 4 bases respectively, with 9 bases between them. This CDR3 reads CASSLARGGETQYF. The CDR3 coding sequence is TGTGCCAGCAGCTTAGCTCGGGGTGGAGAGACCCAGTACTTC.

In regard to this clone: This probably arose from a read error, given a far larger clone one base away. V gene TRBV5-6 combines with J gene TRBJ2-1, with TRBD1 matching 7 bases. This CDR3 has 12 residues. Unmatched junction bases numbered 4, after V lost 4 bases and J lost 9 bases. Germline CDR1 is SGHDT and CDR2 is YYEEEE. The CDR3 DNA sequence: TGTGCCAGCAGCCCACAGGGGATTGAGCAGTTCTTC. It encodes CASSPQGIEQFF.

The chain uses TRBV27 and TRBJ2-5, with a weak D call TRBD2 (6 bases). The germline gives CDR1 MNHEY, CDR2 SMNVEV (reference sequence). CDR3 size: 14 residues. The V and J ends lost 3 bases and 5 bases respectively, with 13 bases between them. The CDR3 loop reads CASSFQEGRETQYF. DNA of the CDR3: TGTGCCAGCAGTTTCCAGGAGGGCCGGGAGACCCAGTACTTC.

The CDR3 DNA is TGTGCCAGCAGCCAAGTATTCCACGAGCAGTACTTC. Translated: CASSQVFHEQYF. The chain has TRBV3-1 (or the pseudogene TRBV3-2) and TRBJ2-7; D unclear. This CDR3 has 12 residues. CDR1 and CDR2 (germline): LGHDT, YNNKEL (reference sequence). V was trimmed by 1 base and J by 5 bases, leaving 6 bases between them.

The J gene is TRBJ2-5, the V gene TRBV29-1, with D possibly being TRBD2 (6 bases). The CDR3 has 12 amino acids. Germline values: CDR1 SQVTM, CDR2 ANQGSEA. V was trimmed by 2 bases and J by 4 bases, leaving 8 bases between them. CDR3: CSVEFGGETQYF. The DNA of the CDR3 is TGCAGCGTTGAATTCGGGGGAGAGACCCAGTACTTC.

This clone showed up just a few times. The gene calls are TRBV27 and TRBJ2-3; D remains ambiguous. This CDR3 is 13 amino acids long. V was pared by 6 bases and J by 6 bases, with 13 bases between. CDR1 and CDR2 from the germline V gene are MNHEY and SMNVEV (reference sequence). The CDR3 bases are TGTGCCAGCAGATCATATTCCGGGGATACGCAGTATTTT. Encoded protein: CASRSYSGDTQYF.

This clone was recorded only once. The chain joins TRBV6-5 to TRBJ2-3; 10 positions match TRBD2. The J segment lost 15 bases and the V segment lost 8 bases, leaving 11 bases of the junction unmatched. This CDR3 region has 12 residues. Germline V CDR1 and CDR2: MNHEY, SVGAGI. The CDR3 here is CASSVSGGGCYF. The CDR3 DNA reads as TGTGCCAGCTCCGTGAGCGGGGGGGGATGCTATTTT.

Note on this clone: An end of the junction differs from the germline gene, which may be a read error. As DNA, the CDR3 is TGCAGTGCTAGAGATTTGGGACAGCCCTTC. As protein: CSARDLGQPF. The V and J genes are TRBV20-1 and TRBJ2-7, with 7 bases lining up with TRBD1. The germline V gene has CDR1 DFQATT and CDR2 SNEGSKA (reference sequence). CDR3 length: 10 residues.

The V call is TRBV24-1, the J call TRBJ2-3; D may be TRBD2 (6 bases). The CDR3 covers 16 residues. CDR1 is KGHDR and CDR2 is SFDVKD in the germline V gene. Trimming stripped 5 bases from V and 2 bases from J, with 16 bases between. The CDR3 nucleotides are TGTGCCACCAGTGGGGAGCCGGGGGTCAACACAGATACGCAGTATTTT. Amino acid sequence: CATSGEPGVNTDTQYF.

This clone was detected only once. V is TRBV7-9 and J is TRBJ1-5, with 8 positions matching TRBD1. The V gene's germline CDR1 is SEHNR and CDR2 FQNEAQ (reference sequence). CDR3 length: 18 residues. Trimming cost V 2 bases and J 0 bases; bases outside gene matches: 9. The CDR3, as DNA: TGTGCCAGCAGCTTACGCCGGACAGGGACCTATAGCAATCAGCCCCAGCATTTT. As protein: CASSLRRTGTYSNQPQHF.

The chain is built from TRBV19 and TRBJ1-2; 12 bases match TRBD1. CDR1 and CDR2 (germline): LNHDA, SQIVND (reference sequence). The CDR3 covers 16 residues. The trim removed 6 bases at V and 6 bases at J, leaving 11 bases unmatched. CDR3 DNA: TGTGCCAGTAGAAAGGGACAGGGGGCTGCTGTCGATGGCTACACCTTC. Translated: CASRKGQGAAVDGYTF.

The gene calls are TRBV5-1 and TRBJ1-1; D is unclear. CDR1 and CDR2 from the germline V gene are SGHRS and YFSETQ. This CDR3 region has 12 residues. Trimming cost V 1 base and J 5 bases, with 6 bases left between them. CDR3 sequence: CASSLPGTEAFF. DNA for the CDR3: TGCGCCAGCAGCTTGCCCGGGACTGAAGCTTTCTTT. The complete variable domain, with remaining parts taken from reference TRBV5-1 and TRBJ1-1, reads KAGVTQTPRYLIKTRGQQVTLSCSPISGHRSVSWYQQTPGQGLQFLFEYFSETQRNKGNFPGRFSGRQFSNSRSEMNVSTLELGDSALYLCASSLPGTEAFFGQGTRLTVV.

The J gene is TRBJ1-2, the V gene TRBV5-1; TRBD1 might be the D (5 bases). The CDR3 loop spans 16 amino acids. Per the germline V gene, CDR1 is SGHRS and CDR2 is YFSETQ. With 0 bases removed from V and 7 bases from J, the gap between germline ends came to 19 bases. In DNA form, the CDR3 reads TGCGCCAGCAGCTTGGGGTTCGGGACTCCCGAGGGTGGCTACACCTTC. It specifies CASSLGFGTPEGGYTF.

The chain uses TRBV4-1 and TRBJ2-4; perhaps TRBD1 as D (6 bases). The germline V and J ends were trimmed by 0 bases and 7 bases, with 13 bases remaining between them. Germline-derived CDR1 and CDR2 are MGHRA and YSYEKL. The CDR3 has 15 amino acids. The CDR3 nucleotides are TGCGCCAGCAGCCAAGATCGTTGGCAGGGGAACATTCAGTACTTC. As protein: CASSQDRWQGNIQYF.

This clone was counted a single time. The V call is TRBV2, the J call TRBJ2-7; D unresolved. This CDR3 spans 13 amino acids. Between the trimmed V and J ends, which lost 7 bases and 4 bases, there was a span of 14 bases. Germline V gene lookup returns CDR1 SNHLY and CDR2 FYNNEI. The CDR3 region is CASTPTRFYEQYF. The CDR3 DNA reads as TGTGCCAGCACCCCAACCCGGTTTTACGAGCAGTACTTC.

This clone was recorded once. The CDR3 sequence is CASTPRTGRGDTQYF. The DNA of the CDR3 is TGTGCCAGCACCCCCAGGACAGGGAGGGGAGATACGCAGTATTTT. The chain links TRBV6-6 to TRBJ2-3; perhaps TRBD1 as D (8 bases). Germline V gene sequence: CDR1 MNHNY, CDR2 SVGAGI (reference sequence). V shed 7 bases and J shed 5 bases, with 19 bases lying between them. CDR3 length: 15 residues.

J is TRBJ2-1 and V is TRBV3-1 (or the pseudogene TRBV3-2); D is possibly TRBD2 (7 bases). CDR3 length equals 14 residues. Germline CDR1 and CDR2: LGHDT and YNNKEL (reference sequence). Between the trimmed V and J ends, which lost 4 bases and 2 bases, there was a span of 9 bases. CDR3 coding DNA: TGTGCCAGCAGCCCGCGGGGGCCCTACAATGAGCAGTTCTTC. This encodes CASSPRGPYNEQFF.

The rearrangement joins TRBV3-1 (or the pseudogene TRBV3-2) to TRBJ2-5; D gene uncertain. There are 13 residues in the CDR3. In germline, CDR1 is LGHDT, CDR2 YNNKEL (reference sequence). Trimming removed 1 base from V and 3 bases from J, with 6 bases in between. CDR3 nucleotide sequence: TGTGCCAGCAGCCAAGTGTCTAAAGAGACCCAGTACTTC. This sequence encodes CASSQVSKETQYF.